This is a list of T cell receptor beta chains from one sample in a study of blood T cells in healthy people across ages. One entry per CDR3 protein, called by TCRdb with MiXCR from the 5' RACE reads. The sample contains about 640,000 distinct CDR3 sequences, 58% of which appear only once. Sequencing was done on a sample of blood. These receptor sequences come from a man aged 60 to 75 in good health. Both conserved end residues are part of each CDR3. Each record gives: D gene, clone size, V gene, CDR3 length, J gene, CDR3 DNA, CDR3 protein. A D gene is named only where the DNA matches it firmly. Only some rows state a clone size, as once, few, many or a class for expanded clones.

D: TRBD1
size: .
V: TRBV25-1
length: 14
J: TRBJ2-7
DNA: TGTGCCAGCAGTGAATCCGGGACAGTCCGGGAGCAGTACTTC
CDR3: CASSESGTVREQYF

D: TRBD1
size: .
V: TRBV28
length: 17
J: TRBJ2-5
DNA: TGTGCCAGCAGTATGGCCGGGACAGGGGCCTCCCAAGAGACCCAGTACTTC
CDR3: CASSMAGTGASQETQYF

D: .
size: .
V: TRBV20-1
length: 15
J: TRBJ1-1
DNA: TGCAGTGCTATCCCCGGGAAAGGCTTGAACACTGAAGCTTTCTTT
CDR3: CSAIPGKGLNTEAFF

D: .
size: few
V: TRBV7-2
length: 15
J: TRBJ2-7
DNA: TGTGCCAGCAGCTCCCAGGGGATATACGGCTACGAGCAGTACTTC
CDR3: CASSSQGIYGYEQYF

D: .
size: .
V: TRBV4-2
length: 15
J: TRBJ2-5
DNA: TGTGCCAGCAGCCAAGTCTGGACAGTCCAAGAGACCCAGTACTTC
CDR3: CASSQVWTVQETQYF

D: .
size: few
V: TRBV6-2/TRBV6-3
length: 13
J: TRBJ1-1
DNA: TGTGCCAGCACCGGGACACCGAACACTGAAGCTTTCTTT
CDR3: CASTGTPNTEAFF

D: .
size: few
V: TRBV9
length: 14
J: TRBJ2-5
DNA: TGTGCCAGCAGCGTAGGTGCAGGGTGGGAGACCCAGTACTTC
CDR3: CASSVGAGWETQYF

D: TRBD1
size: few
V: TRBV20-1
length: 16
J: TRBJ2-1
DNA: TGCAGTGCTAACGGGGCGGGGACAGGGGCCTACAATGAGCAGTTCTTC
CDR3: CSANGAGTGAYNEQFF

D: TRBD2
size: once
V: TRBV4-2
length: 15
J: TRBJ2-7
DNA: TGTACCAGCAGCCGAACTAGCGGGGGGGCTTACGAGCAGTACTTC
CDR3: CTSSRTSGGAYEQYF

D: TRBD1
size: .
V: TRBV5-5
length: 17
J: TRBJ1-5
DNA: TGTGCCAGCAGCTGGTGGGGCGGACAGGGGGTTATCCAGCCCCAGCATTTT
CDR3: CASSWWGGQGVIQPQHF

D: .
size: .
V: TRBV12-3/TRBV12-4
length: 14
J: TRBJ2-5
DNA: TGTGCCAGCACCTCTCTCAGGTTGCAAGAGACCCAGTACTTC
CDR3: CASTSLRLQETQYF

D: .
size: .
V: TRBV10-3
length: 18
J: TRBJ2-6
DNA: TGTGCCATCAGTGGGGCCGGCCGTAGGGGCTCTGGGGCCAACGTCCTGACTTTC
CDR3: CAISGAGRRGSGANVLTF

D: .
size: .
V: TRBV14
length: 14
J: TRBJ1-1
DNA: TGTGCCAGCAGCCAAGAAGGCCAGGGCACTGAAGCTTTCTTT
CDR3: CASSQEGQGTEAFF

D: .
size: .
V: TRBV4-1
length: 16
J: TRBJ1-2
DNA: TGCGCCAGCAGCCTCACCACCCGCCAAGGGGGGTATGGCTACACCTTC
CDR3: CASSLTTRQGGYGYTF

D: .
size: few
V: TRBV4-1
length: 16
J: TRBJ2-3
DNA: TGCGCCAGCAGCCCTCCCCGAGCTACCGGGCGGGATACGCAGTATTTT
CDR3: CASSPPRATGRDTQYF

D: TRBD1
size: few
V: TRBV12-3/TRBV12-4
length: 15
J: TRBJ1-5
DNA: TGTGCCAGCAGTCGGGACAGGTCCTTCAATCAGCCCCAGCATTTT
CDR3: CASSRDRSFNQPQHF

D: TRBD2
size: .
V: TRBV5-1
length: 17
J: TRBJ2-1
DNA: TGCGCCAGCAGCTTGGTCCCCGGACTAGCGGGGGATAATGAGCAGTTCTTC
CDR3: CASSLVPGLAGDNEQFF

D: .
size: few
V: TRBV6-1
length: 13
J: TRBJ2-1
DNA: TGTGCCAGCACGGGGAGCTCCTACAATGAGCAGTTCTTC
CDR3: CASTGSSYNEQFF

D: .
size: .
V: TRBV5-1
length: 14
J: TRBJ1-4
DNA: TGCGCCAGCAGCTTGGGCCAGGGTTTTGAAAAACTGTTTTTT
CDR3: CASSLGQGFEKLFF

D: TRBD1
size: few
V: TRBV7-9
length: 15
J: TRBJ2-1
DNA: TGTGCCAGCAGATCCGGACAGGGGGCTTACAATGAGCAGTTCTTC
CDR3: CASRSGQGAYNEQFF

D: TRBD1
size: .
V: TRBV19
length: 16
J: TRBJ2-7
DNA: TGTGCCAGTAGTAAGTTGGTCGGACAGGGCATCGATGAGCAGTACTTC
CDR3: CASSKLVGQGIDEQYF

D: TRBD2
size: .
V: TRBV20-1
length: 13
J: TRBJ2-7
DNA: TGCAGTGCCATCCTAGCGGGGGCCTACGAGCAGTACTTC
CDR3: CSAILAGAYEQYF

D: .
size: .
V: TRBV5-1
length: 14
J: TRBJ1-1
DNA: TGCGCCAGCAGTTCGACACCCGGGAACACTGAAGCTTTCTTT
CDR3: CASSSTPGNTEAFF

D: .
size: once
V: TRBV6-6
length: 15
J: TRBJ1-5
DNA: TGTGCCAGCAGTTACGGGCAGGGGAGCAATCAGCCCCAGCATTTT
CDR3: CASSYGQGSNQPQHF

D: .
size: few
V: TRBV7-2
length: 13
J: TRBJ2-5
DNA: TGTGCCAGCAGCTTGGGGATTCGGGAGACCCAGTACTTC
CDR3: CASSLGIRETQYF

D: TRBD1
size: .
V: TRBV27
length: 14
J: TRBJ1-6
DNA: TGTGCCAGCAGTCCCGGGACAGGGCGATCACCCCTCCACTTT
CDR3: CASSPGTGRSPLHF

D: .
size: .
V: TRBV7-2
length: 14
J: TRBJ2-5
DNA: TGTGCCAGCAGCGCCGGGACTGAGCGAGAGACCCAGTACTTC
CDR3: CASSAGTERETQYF

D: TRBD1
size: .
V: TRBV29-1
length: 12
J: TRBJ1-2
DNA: TGCAGCGTGCGGACAGGGAACTATGGCTACACCTTC
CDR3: CSVRTGNYGYTF

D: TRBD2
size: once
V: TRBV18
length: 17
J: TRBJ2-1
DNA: TGTGCCAGCTCACCACCACTACTAGCGGGGCCTTACAATGAGCAGTTCTTC
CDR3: CASSPPLLAGPYNEQFF

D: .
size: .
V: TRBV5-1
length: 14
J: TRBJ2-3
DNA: TGCGCCAGCAGCAAGGGCGACAGCACAGATACGCAGTATTTT
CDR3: CASSKGDSTDTQYF

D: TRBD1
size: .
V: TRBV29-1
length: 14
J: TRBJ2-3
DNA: TGCAGCGTCCGACGACAGGGATTGTCTGATACGCAGTATTTT
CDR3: CSVRRQGLSDTQYF

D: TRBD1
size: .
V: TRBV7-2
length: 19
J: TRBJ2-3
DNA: TGTGCCAGCGGCTTAGCGCCGGCTTACCCGGGACAGGGGCCAGATACGCAGTATTTT
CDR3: CASGLAPAYPGQGPDTQYF

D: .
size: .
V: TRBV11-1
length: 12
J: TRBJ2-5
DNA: TGTGCCAGCAGCTTAGAGCGCGGGACCCAGTACTTC
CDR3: CASSLERGTQYF

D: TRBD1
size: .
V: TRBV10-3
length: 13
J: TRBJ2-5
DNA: TGTGCCATCGGGACAGGGGGGCAAGAGACCCAGTACTTC
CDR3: CAIGTGGQETQYF

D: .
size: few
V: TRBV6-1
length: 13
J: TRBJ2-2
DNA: TGTGCCAGCAATGCGCGGATCACCGGGGAGCTGTTTTTT
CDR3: CASNARITGELFF

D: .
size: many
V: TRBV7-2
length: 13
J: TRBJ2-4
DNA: TGTGCCAGCAGCCAAGCGATTTGGAACATTCAGTACTTC
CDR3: CASSQAIWNIQYF

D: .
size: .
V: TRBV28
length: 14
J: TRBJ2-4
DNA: TGTGCCAGCAGTTTACAGGGGACCAAAAACATTCAGTACTTC
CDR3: CASSLQGTKNIQYF

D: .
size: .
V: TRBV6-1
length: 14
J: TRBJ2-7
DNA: TGTGCCAGCAGTGACGGGTTTAGGACAGTAACGCTGTACTTC
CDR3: CASSDGFRTVTLYF

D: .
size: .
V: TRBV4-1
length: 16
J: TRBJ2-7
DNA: TGCGCCAGCTCCCCCACTTCGAGGACAATGGGGAACGAGCAGTACTTC
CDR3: CASSPTSRTMGNEQYF

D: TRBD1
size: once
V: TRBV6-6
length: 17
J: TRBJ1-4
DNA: TGTGCCAGCAGTTACTCTCGGGACAGGGGGACTAATGAAAAACTGTTTTTT
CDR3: CASSYSRDRGTNEKLFF

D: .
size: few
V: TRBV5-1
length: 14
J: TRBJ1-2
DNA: TGCGCCAGCAGCTTGGTACCAGGCAACTATGGCTACACCTTC
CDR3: CASSLVPGNYGYTF

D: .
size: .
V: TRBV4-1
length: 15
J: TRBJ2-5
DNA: TGCGCCAGCAGCCAAGATTGGGTCTTACAAGAGACCCAGTACTTC
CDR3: CASSQDWVLQETQYF